The rows below give T cell receptor beta chains drawn from one sample of a study of shared clonotypes between healthy human individuals. Produced via immunoSEQ multiplex PCR; TCRdb's table is partial and in-frame only. In the table there are some 1 million clones, around 74% of which are singletons. Source material: memory CD4+ T cells sorted from blood. The receptors shown here come from a man in his late teens or twenties in good health. Each CDR3 is given with its conserved first and last residue. A D gene is named only where the DNA matches it firmly. Size values are once, few and many counts, or a class for expanded clones, and some rows have none.

J: TRBJ2-2; D: TRBD2; V: TRBV5-4; size: NA; CDR3: CASSSRLASGELFF; DNA: TGTGCCAGCAGCTCGAGACTAGCGTCCGGGGAGCTGTTTTTT
J: TRBJ2-3; D: TRBD2; V: TRBV30; size: many; CDR3: CAWGGGNTDTQYF; DNA: TGTGCTTGGGGCGGGGGGAACACAGATACGCAGTATTTT
J: TRBJ2-5; D: TRBD2; V: TRBV4-1; size: NA; CDR3: CASSQKGAGVGSQKETQYF; DNA: TGCGCCAGCAGTCAAAAAGGGGCGGGGGTAGGGTCCCAAAAAGAGACCCAGTACTTC
J: TRBJ2-2; D: TRBD2; V: TRBV5-6; size: NA; CDR3: CASSTPGTKPGELFF; DNA: TGTGCCAGCAGCACCCCCGGGACTAAACCCGGGGAGCTGTTTTTT
J: TRBJ1-6; D: NA; V: TRBV5-6; size: NA; CDR3: CASSLAGAAFSPLHF; DNA: TGTGCCAGCAGCTTGGCCGGGGCCGCTTTTTCACCCCTCCACTTT
J: TRBJ1-2; D: NA; V: TRBV5-1; size: NA; CDR3: CASSLGGGTSYGYTF; DNA: TGCGCCAGCAGCTTGGGCGGGGGGACTAGCTATGGCTACACCTTC
J: TRBJ2-1; D: TRBD2; V: TRBV5-1; size: many; CDR3: CASREGLAGGIDEQFF; DNA: TGCGCCAGCAGGGAGGGACTAGCGGGAGGTATAGATGAGCAGTTCTTC
J: TRBJ2-3; D: NA; V: TRBV2; size: NA; CDR3: CASRQGLSRAGDTQYF; DNA: TGTGCCAGCAGACAAGGACTATCTCGGGCCGGAGATACGCAGTATTTT
J: TRBJ1-1; D: NA; V: TRBV5-4; size: NA; CDR3: CASSLEGRLNTEAFF; DNA: TGTGCCAGCAGCCTTGAGGGACGTTTGAACACTGAAGCTTTCTTT
J: TRBJ1-1; D: NA; V: TRBV7-9; size: NA; CDR3: CASSYIRPGNTEAFF; DNA: TGTGCCAGCAGCTACATCCGGCCGGGGAACACTGAAGCTTTCTTT
J: TRBJ2-5; D: NA; V: TRBV5-1; size: NA; CDR3: CASSLVSGDQETQYF; DNA: TGCGCCAGCAGCTTGGTGTCAGGAGACCAAGAGACCCAGTACTTC
J: TRBJ1-3; D: NA; V: TRBV19; size: NA; CDR3: CASRGLSGNTIYF; DNA: TGTGCCAGTAGGGGACTCTCTGGAAACACCATATATTTT
J: TRBJ2-5; D: TRBD1; V: TRBV4-3; size: NA; CDR3: CASSRDRQETQYF; DNA: TGCGCCAGCAGCAGGGACAGGCAAGAGACCCAGTACTTC
J: TRBJ1-1; D: NA; V: TRBV15; size: NA; CDR3: CATSGGFGRAFF; DNA: TGTGCCACCAGCGGGGGGTTTGGTCGGGCTTTCTTT
J: TRBJ2-2; D: NA; V: TRBV5-6; size: NA; CDR3: CASSLANTGELFF; DNA: TGTGCCAGCAGCTTGGCGAACACCGGGGAGCTGTTTTTT
J: TRBJ2-7; D: NA; V: TRBV6-1; size: NA; CDR3: CASSPSPYEQYF; DNA: TGTGCCAGCAGTCCCTCACCGTACGAGCAGTACTTC
J: TRBJ1-6; D: NA; V: TRBV7-2; size: NA; CDR3: CASSSFFGSPLHF; DNA: TGTGCCAGCAGCTCCTTTTTTGGTTCACCCCTCCACTTT
J: TRBJ2-5; D: TRBD2; V: TRBV2; size: NA; CDR3: CASSEGGRGQTQYF; DNA: TGTGCCAGCAGTGAAGGCGGGAGGGGACAGACCCAGTACTTC
J: TRBJ1-2; D: TRBD1; V: TRBV14; size: NA; CDR3: CASSRQGGGYTF; DNA: TGTGCCAGCAGCCGACAGGGAGGAGGCTACACCTTC
J: TRBJ2-1; D: NA; V: TRBV10-3; size: NA; CDR3: CAGGGGSAGNEQFF; DNA: TGTGCCGGCGGGGGCGGGAGTGCGGGAAATGAGCAGTTCTTC
J: TRBJ2-3; D: NA; V: TRBV10-3; size: NA; CDR3: CAISESLQGGTPVGTTQYF; DNA: TGTGCCATCAGTGAGTCGCTACAGGGCGGGACTCCCGTGGGGACTACGCAGTATTTT
J: TRBJ2-3; D: NA; V: TRBV5-1; size: NA; CDR3: CASSLRQTTDTQYF; DNA: TGCGCCAGCAGCCTAAGACAGACCACAGATACGCAGTATTTT
J: TRBJ2-2; D: TRBD2; V: TRBV10-3; size: few; CDR3: CAIGLNGRAHTGELFF; DNA: TGTGCCATCGGTCTTAACGGGAGGGCCCACACCGGGGAGCTGTTTTTT
J: TRBJ1-5; D: TRBD1; V: TRBV19; size: NA; CDR3: CASSIIPGQGDQPQHF; DNA: TGTGCCAGTAGTATTATCCCGGGACAGGGTGATCAGCCCCAGCATTTT
J: TRBJ1-1; D: TRBD1; V: TRBV7-9; size: few; CDR3: CASSRQGNTEAFF; DNA: TGTGCCAGCAGCAGACAGGGGAACACTGAAGCTTTCTTT
J: TRBJ1-2; D: NA; V: TRBV10-3; size: few; CDR3: CAISGDVYGYTF; DNA: TGTGCCATCAGTGGTGACGTCTATGGCTACACCTTC
J: TRBJ2-3; D: NA; V: TRBV9; size: NA; CDR3: CASSVLPTTDTQYF; DNA: TGTGCCAGCAGCGTACTCCCCACCACAGATACGCAGTATTTT
J: TRBJ2-4; D: TRBD2; V: TRBV4-3; size: NA; CDR3: CASSQEWREDIQYF; DNA: TGCGCCAGCAGCCAAGAATGGCGGGAGGACATTCAGTACTTC
J: TRBJ1-6; D: NA; V: TRBV27; size: NA; CDR3: CASSFRAENSPLHF; DNA: TGTGCCAGCAGTTTTCGCGCCGAAAATTCACCCCTCCACTTT
J: TRBJ2-6; D: TRBD1; V: TRBV2; size: NA; CDR3: CASRSGTGGSGANVLTF; DNA: TGTGCCAGCAGGTCCGGGACAGGGGGCTCTGGGGCCAACGTCCTGACTTTC
J: TRBJ2-7; D: NA; V: TRBV11-2; size: NA; CDR3: CASSLAWGPYEQYF; DNA: TGTGCCAGCAGCTTAGCGTGGGGTCCCTACGAGCAGTACTTC
J: TRBJ2-3; D: TRBD2; V: TRBV7-8; size: many; CDR3: CASSLGTSGTAKADTQYF; DNA: TGTGCCAGCAGCCTGGGGACTAGCGGGACGGCGAAGGCAGATACGCAGTATTTT
J: TRBJ2-3; D: TRBD2; V: TRBV28; size: NA; CDR3: CASRSGTSLYTQYF; DNA: TGTGCCAGCAGGTCCGGGACTAGTTTGTATACGCAGTATTTT
J: TRBJ2-7; D: TRBD2; V: TRBV30; size: few; CDR3: CAWNMPGLGFREQYF; DNA: TGTGCCTGGAATATGCCGGGACTAGGCTTCCGCGAGCAGTACTTC
J: TRBJ2-3; D: NA; V: TRBV19; size: NA; CDR3: CASSLLSIDTQYF; DNA: TGTGCCAGTAGTTTACTCTCCATAGATACGCAGTATTTT
J: TRBJ1-6; D: TRBD1; V: TRBV2; size: NA; CDR3: CASSEGQGNNSPLHF; DNA: TGTGCCAGCAGTGAAGGACAGGGAAATAATTCACCCCTCCACTTT
J: TRBJ2-2; D: NA; V: TRBV11-2; size: NA; CDR3: CASPRQANTGELFF; DNA: TGTGCCAGCCCCCGCCAGGCAAACACCGGGGAGCTGTTTTTT
J: TRBJ2-7; D: NA; V: TRBV7-2; size: NA; CDR3: CASSSPGAEQYF; DNA: TGTGCCAGCAGCTCGCCCGGGGCCGAGCAGTACTTC
J: TRBJ2-7; D: NA; V: TRBV10-3; size: few; CDR3: CAISTAVSYEQYF; DNA: TGTGCCATCAGTACGGCAGTCTCCTACGAGCAGTACTTC
J: TRBJ2-7; D: NA; V: TRBV5-4; size: NA; CDR3: CASSHDSGASEQYF; DNA: TGTGCCAGCAGCCACGATTCAGGGGCATCCGAGCAGTACTTC
J: TRBJ1-1; D: NA; V: TRBV13; size: once; CDR3: CASSLNRGTEAFF; DNA: TGTGCCAGCAGCTTAAATAGGGGAACTGAAGCTTTCTTT
J: TRBJ2-3; D: TRBD2; V: TRBV5-1; size: once; CDR3: CASSSQGLAGADTQYF; DNA: TGCGCCAGCAGCTCGCAGGGACTAGCGGGAGCAGATACGCAGTATTTT
J: TRBJ2-5; D: TRBD2; V: TRBV23-1; size: NA; CDR3: CASSPWTSMETQYF; DNA: TGCGCCAGCAGTCCCTGGACTAGCATGGAGACCCAGTACTTC
J: TRBJ2-5; D: NA; V: TRBV6-5; size: NA; CDR3: CASSSPTIRGQETQYF; DNA: TGTGCCAGCAGTTCCCCGACAATCAGGGGACAAGAGACCCAGTACTTC
J: TRBJ1-4; D: NA; V: TRBV20-1; size: once; CDR3: CSARKSRARLF; DNA: TGCAGTGCTAGAAAATCTCGGGCCCGGCTTTTT
J: TRBJ2-2; D: NA; V: TRBV7-3; size: NA; CDR3: CASSEIAANTGELFF; DNA: TGTGCCAGCAGCGAAATAGCGGCGAACACCGGGGAGCTGTTTTTT
J: TRBJ1-2; D: NA; V: TRBV19; size: NA; CDR3: CASSLLAKGTNYGYTF; DNA: TGTGCCAGTAGCCTCCTCGCGAAGGGCACTAACTATGGCTACACCTTC
J: TRBJ1-1; D: NA; V: TRBV30; size: NA; CDR3: CAWSVSVNTEAFF; DNA: TGTGCCTGGAGTGTGTCGGTTAACACTGAAGCTTTCTTT
J: TRBJ1-3; D: NA; V: TRBV7-9; size: NA; CDR3: CASSLVGNTIYF; DNA: TGTGCCAGCAGCTTAGTTGGAAACACCATATATTTT
J: TRBJ2-2; D: TRBD1; V: TRBV11-2; size: NA; CDR3: CASSQDRVKTGELFF; DNA: TGTGCCAGCAGCCAAGACAGGGTCAAAACCGGGGAGCTGTTTTTT
J: TRBJ2-2; D: TRBD1; V: TRBV19; size: NA; CDR3: CASSGDRFYANTGELFF; DNA: TGTGCCAGTAGTGGGGACAGGTTCTACGCGAACACCGGGGAGCTGTTTTTT